This T cell receptor beta chain originates from a study of response to subunit inactivated influenza vaccine. TCRdb analysed the RT-PCR reads with MiXCR anew, one entry per CDR3 protein. This sample yields fewer than 700,000 distinct CDR3 sequences, of which 10% to 15% are seen a single time; 10% to 15% belongs to the top ten. Points on this clonotype: Its target is unknown.

V was shortened by 7 bases and J by 2 bases, with 12 bases between the two germline ends. The CDR3 extends over 15 amino acids. Study-wide results and limits: Researchers suggested that each seasonal influenza vaccination recruits few new T cells.

The source is a middle-aged man who received an inactivated influenza vaccine. The chain couples TRBV12-3 or TRBV12-4 to TRBJ2-6; D possibly corresponds to TRBD2 (6 bases). Sample: PBMCs from blood, taken more than 35 days after vaccination. As DNA, the CDR3 is TGTGCCAGCAATACCTGGGGGGCTGGGGCCAACGTCCTGACTTTC. Its translation is CASNTWGAGANVLTF.